Listed below are T cell receptor beta chains from one sample, sequenced in a study of CD8 T cells in ankylosing spondylitis. Each CDR3 protein is one row after TCRdb ran MiXCR on the 5' RACE reads. The data hold 120,000 or so distinct CDR3 sequences, with roughly 13% observed a single time. The sample consisted of blood, either unsorted or a sorted T cell fraction (not recorded which). These receptors all stem from a female donor with ankylosing spondylitis or in good health (not recorded which). Each CDR3 is given with its conserved first and last residue. The D gene is left open where the match is weak. Some rows mark clone size as missing; the rest say once, few, many or name a class of expanded clone.

d_call | j_call | v_call | clone_size | cdr3_nt | cdr3_aa
TRBD1 | TRBJ2-1 | TRBV28 | many | TGTGCCAGCAGTTTGAGTGGAGGTCTTGGGACAGGGTTAAATGAGCAGTTCTTC | CASSLSGGLGTGLNEQFF
. | TRBJ2-7 | TRBV5-1 | . | TGCGCCAGCAGCTTAACTTCAACACCCACATCCTTCTACGAGCAGTACTTC | CASSLTSTPTSFYEQYF
TRBD1 | TRBJ1-2 | TRBV6-1 | . | TGTGCCAGCAGTACGGGACAGTCGACTACTGGCTACACCTTC | CASSTGQSTTGYTF
. | TRBJ1-6 | TRBV5-1 | many | TGCGCCAGCAGCTTGTACGCGGACAGAGCCAATTCACCCCTCCACTTT | CASSLYADRANSPLHF
TRBD1 | TRBJ2-1 | TRBV7-8 | few | TGTGCCAGCAGCTTAGCGCTCGGACAGGGCTATGAGCAGTTCTTC | CASSLALGQGYEQFF
TRBD1 | TRBJ2-2 | TRBV11-2 | . | TGTGCCAGCAGCGAAACTAGGGGGCTCACCGGGGAGCTGTTTTTT | CASSETRGLTGELFF
TRBD1 | TRBJ2-7 | TRBV5-1 | many | TGCGCCAGCAGCTTGGCCTCGAACAGGGGCATTGTTTACGAGCAGTACTTC | CASSLASNRGIVYEQYF
TRBD1 | TRBJ2-3 | TRBV28 | . | TGTGCCAGCAGCCCCATATGGCCCCTACAGGGGGACAGCACAGATACGCAGTATTTT | CASSPIWPLQGDSTDTQYF
. | TRBJ1-2 | TRBV28 | many | TGTGCCAGCAGTGGCAGCTATGGCTACACCTTC | CASSGSYGYTF
TRBD1 | TRBJ1-5 | TRBV12-5 | many | TGTGCTAGTGGTTTGATTACAGGGGGCGTCGTTCAGCCCCAGCATTTT | CASGLITGGVVQPQHF
. | TRBJ1-1 | TRBV7-6 | few | TGTGCCAGCAGCTTAGTGGGAGGCTCCAACACTGAAGCTTTCTTT | CASSLVGGSNTEAFF
. | TRBJ2-5 | TRBV12-3/TRBV12-4 | . | TGTGCCAGCAGTTTACTGGTCACGACCCAGTACTTC | CASSLLVTTQYF
TRBD1 | TRBJ1-5 | TRBV27 | . | TGTGCCAGCAGTTTAAGGCAGGGGGGTAGCAATCAGCCCCAGCATTTT | CASSLRQGGSNQPQHF
. | TRBJ2-3 | TRBV7-8 | few | TGTGCCAGCAGCTCCTACAGGGAATCGCGGACAGATACGCAGTATTTT | CASSSYRESRTDTQYF
. | TRBJ2-7 | TRBV6-5 | few | TGTGCCAGCAGTTACCTCTCGGGGAACGAGCAGTACTTC | CASSYLSGNEQYF
. | TRBJ2-5 | TRBV29-1 | many | TGCAGCGCTGTGGACCTTCCTCAAGAGACCCAGTACTTC | CSAVDLPQETQYF
. | TRBJ2-3 | TRBV5-1 | few | TGCGCCAGCAGCTCTAAGGCCACAGATACGCAGTATTTT | CASSSKATDTQYF
. | TRBJ1-1 | TRBV12-3/TRBV12-4 | many | TGTGCCAGCAGTGCCGGGACATTGAACACTGAAGCTTTCTTT | CASSAGTLNTEAFF
. | TRBJ2-2 | TRBV6-5 | many | TGTGCCAGCAGTTACGTCTCGTTTAAAACCGGGGAGCTGTTTTTT | CASSYVSFKTGELFF
. | TRBJ2-7 | TRBV28 | . | TGTGCCAGCAGTTTCAGGGGCCCCGACGAGCAGTACTTC | CASSFRGPDEQYF
. | TRBJ1-1 | TRBV7-9 | few | TGTGCCAGCAACCCAAAGGGCAACGGTGAGAACACTGAAGCTTTCTTT | CASNPKGNGENTEAFF
TRBD2 | TRBJ2-1 | TRBV5-1 | . | TGCGCCAGCAGCTTGGTTACTAGCGGGAGGGGATATGAGCAGTTCTTC | CASSLVTSGRGYEQFF
. | TRBJ2-1 | TRBV10-3 | many | TGTGCCATCAGTGGTCCCCCGGCTTCTCTAGCGTCTACCTCCTACAATGAGCAGTTCTTC | CAISGPPASLASTSYNEQFF
. | TRBJ2-7 | TRBV6-5 | . | TGTGCCAGCAGCTTAGACTCACACGTTACGTCAGAGCAGTACTTC | CASSLDSHVTSEQYF
. | TRBJ2-3 | TRBV28 | many | TGTGCCAGCAGGTCTAGGGAATGGAGGGCAGATACGCAGTATTTT | CASRSREWRADTQYF
. | TRBJ2-7 | TRBV6-6 | few | TGTGCCACCTCGACTGGAGGCGAGCAGTACTTC | CATSTGGEQYF
TRBD1 | TRBJ1-2 | TRBV28 | few | TGTGCCAGCAGTTCCAGCAACACAGGGGGCAGGGGCTACACCTTC | CASSSSNTGGRGYTF
. | TRBJ2-7 | TRBV30 | . | TGTGCCTGGATGAGGGCGGGGGAGCAGTACTTC | CAWMRAGEQYF
TRBD1 | TRBJ2-3 | TRBV7-9 | many | TGTGCCAGCGCCTCTTACAGGGGAACAGATACGCAGTATTTT | CASASYRGTDTQYF
. | TRBJ1-2 | TRBV4-1 | . | TGCGCCAGCAGCCAAGAGGAGACAGTTAACTATGGCTACACCTTC | CASSQEETVNYGYTF
TRBD1 | TRBJ2-7 | TRBV5-4 | few | TGTGCCAGCACCTCCGACAGGGGGCGCGGATACGAGCAGTACTTC | CASTSDRGRGYEQYF
TRBD1 | TRBJ1-5 | TRBV20-1 | . | TGCAGTGCTACCCCGACAGGGCAGCCCCAGCATTTT | CSATPTGQPQHF
. | TRBJ2-3 | TRBV9 | . | TGTGCCAGCAGCGCACATTTCGAGGGTACGCAGTATTTT | CASSAHFEGTQYF
. | TRBJ1-1 | TRBV29-1 | many | TGCAGCGGGGGGCAGGGTCCTGAAGCTTTCTTT | CSGGQGPEAFF
. | TRBJ1-5 | TRBV20-1 | . | TGCAGTGCTACCCAGGACACCGATCAGCCCCAGCATTTT | CSATQDTDQPQHF
. | TRBJ2-7 | TRBV12-3/TRBV12-4 | many | TGTGCCAGCAGTTCCGTTGCCGGAGGGGGGGTAGCGACTTACGAGCAGTACTTC | CASSSVAGGGVATYEQYF
TRBD1 | TRBJ2-2 | TRBV12-3/TRBV12-4 | many | TGTGCCAGCAGTACCGGGACAGGGCCCACCGGGGAGCTGTTTTTT | CASSTGTGPTGELFF
TRBD2 | TRBJ2-2 | TRBV20-1 | few | TGCAGTGCTCGGCGGGGGGTGGCGAACACCGGGGAGCTGTTTTTT | CSARRGVANTGELFF
. | TRBJ2-3 | TRBV27 | many | TGTGCCAGCAGCCTTGAGGGGCCCATAGATACGCAGTATTTT | CASSLEGPIDTQYF
. | TRBJ2-1 | TRBV20-1 | . | TGCAGTGCCCAAAGGGGGTCGTCGGGCAATGAGCAGTTCTTC | CSAQRGSSGNEQFF
. | TRBJ1-6 | TRBV5-1 | many | TGCGCCAGCAGCTTGGATGACTCATCCTATAATTCACCCCTCCACTTT | CASSLDDSSYNSPLHF
TRBD1 | TRBJ2-3 | TRBV20-1 | few | TGCAGTGCCCCGACAGGGAGCACAGATACGCAGTATTTT | CSAPTGSTDTQYF
TRBD2 | TRBJ2-1 | TRBV5-6 | many | TGTGCCAGCAGCTCAGTCTTAGCGGGAGGGCTTTCTAATGAGCAGTTCTTC | CASSSVLAGGLSNEQFF
TRBD2 | TRBJ2-3 | TRBV12-3/TRBV12-4 | few | TGTGCCAGCAGTTTAGACGGGAGGACAGATACGCAGTATTTT | CASSLDGRTDTQYF
. | TRBJ1-2 | TRBV27 | many | TGTGCCAACCACCCGGTGTTCGTTGGAAACTATGGCTACACCTTC | CANHPVFVGNYGYTF
. | TRBJ2-7 | TRBV5-1 | many | TGCGCCAGCAGCCTCCCAGGGGACGAGCAGTACTTC | CASSLPGDEQYF
. | TRBJ1-1 | TRBV20-1 | many | TGCAGTGCTAGAGCATCCGGGGTCGGCGCTGAAGCTTTCTTT | CSARASGVGAEAFF
. | TRBJ1-1 | TRBV11-2 | many | TGTGCCAGCAGCCCCCGGATCACTGAAGCTTTCTTT | CASSPRITEAFF
. | TRBJ2-1 | TRBV20-1 | many | TGCAGTGCAAGGGACGAGATCAATGAGCAGTTCTTC | CSARDEINEQFF
TRBD1 | TRBJ2-5 | TRBV29-1 | . | TGCAGCGTTGCCGTGGGACAGCAAGAGACCCAGTACTTC | CSVAVGQQETQYF
. | TRBJ2-1 | TRBV29-1 | many | TGCAGCGTTGAGTCGGCATACAATGAGCAGTTCTTC | CSVESAYNEQFF
TRBD1 | TRBJ2-1 | TRBV6-1 | many | TGTGCCAGCAGTGAAATGGGACAGGGGTCATACAATGAGCAGTTCTTC | CASSEMGQGSYNEQFF
. | TRBJ1-2 | TRBV20-1 | . | TGCAGTGCTAGAGATACAGCTATTAACTATGGCTACACCTTC | CSARDTAINYGYTF
. | TRBJ2-7 | TRBV7-6 | . | TGTGCCAGCAGCTTAGATCGGGGACCCAACTACGAGCAGTACTTC | CASSLDRGPNYEQYF
TRBD1 | TRBJ2-3 | TRBV12-3/TRBV12-4 | . | TGTGCCAGCAGACGTTCAGGGGGTAGCACAGATACGCAGTATTTT | CASRRSGGSTDTQYF